At least ten counts were recorded for the clone carrying this T cell receptor (beta chain). The data are from a study of T cells after yellow fever vaccination. They built TCR cDNA with 5'RACE template switching, a step that put in a universal primer site and UMIs. TCRdb re-derived calls from the 5' RACE reads in MiXCR, one entry per CDR3 protein. The sample shows about 320,000 distinct CDR3 sequences, roughly a tenth of them seen only once. The sequence derives from a man aged 18 to 29 who received the YFV17D yellow fever vaccine. Sequenced here: CD4+ T cells sorted from PBMCs, sampled 45 days after the yellow fever booster vaccination.

The CDR3 coding sequence is TGCAGTGCCCCGTCAGACCGCCAAGAGACCCAGTACTTC. Amino acid sequence: CSAPSDRQETQYF. The chain joins TRBV20-1 to TRBJ2-5; no firm D call. The CDR3 extends over 13 amino acids. The germline CDR1 and CDR2 sequences are DFQATT and SNEGSKA (reference sequence). Trimming stripped 6 bases from V and 1 base from J, with 12 bases between.